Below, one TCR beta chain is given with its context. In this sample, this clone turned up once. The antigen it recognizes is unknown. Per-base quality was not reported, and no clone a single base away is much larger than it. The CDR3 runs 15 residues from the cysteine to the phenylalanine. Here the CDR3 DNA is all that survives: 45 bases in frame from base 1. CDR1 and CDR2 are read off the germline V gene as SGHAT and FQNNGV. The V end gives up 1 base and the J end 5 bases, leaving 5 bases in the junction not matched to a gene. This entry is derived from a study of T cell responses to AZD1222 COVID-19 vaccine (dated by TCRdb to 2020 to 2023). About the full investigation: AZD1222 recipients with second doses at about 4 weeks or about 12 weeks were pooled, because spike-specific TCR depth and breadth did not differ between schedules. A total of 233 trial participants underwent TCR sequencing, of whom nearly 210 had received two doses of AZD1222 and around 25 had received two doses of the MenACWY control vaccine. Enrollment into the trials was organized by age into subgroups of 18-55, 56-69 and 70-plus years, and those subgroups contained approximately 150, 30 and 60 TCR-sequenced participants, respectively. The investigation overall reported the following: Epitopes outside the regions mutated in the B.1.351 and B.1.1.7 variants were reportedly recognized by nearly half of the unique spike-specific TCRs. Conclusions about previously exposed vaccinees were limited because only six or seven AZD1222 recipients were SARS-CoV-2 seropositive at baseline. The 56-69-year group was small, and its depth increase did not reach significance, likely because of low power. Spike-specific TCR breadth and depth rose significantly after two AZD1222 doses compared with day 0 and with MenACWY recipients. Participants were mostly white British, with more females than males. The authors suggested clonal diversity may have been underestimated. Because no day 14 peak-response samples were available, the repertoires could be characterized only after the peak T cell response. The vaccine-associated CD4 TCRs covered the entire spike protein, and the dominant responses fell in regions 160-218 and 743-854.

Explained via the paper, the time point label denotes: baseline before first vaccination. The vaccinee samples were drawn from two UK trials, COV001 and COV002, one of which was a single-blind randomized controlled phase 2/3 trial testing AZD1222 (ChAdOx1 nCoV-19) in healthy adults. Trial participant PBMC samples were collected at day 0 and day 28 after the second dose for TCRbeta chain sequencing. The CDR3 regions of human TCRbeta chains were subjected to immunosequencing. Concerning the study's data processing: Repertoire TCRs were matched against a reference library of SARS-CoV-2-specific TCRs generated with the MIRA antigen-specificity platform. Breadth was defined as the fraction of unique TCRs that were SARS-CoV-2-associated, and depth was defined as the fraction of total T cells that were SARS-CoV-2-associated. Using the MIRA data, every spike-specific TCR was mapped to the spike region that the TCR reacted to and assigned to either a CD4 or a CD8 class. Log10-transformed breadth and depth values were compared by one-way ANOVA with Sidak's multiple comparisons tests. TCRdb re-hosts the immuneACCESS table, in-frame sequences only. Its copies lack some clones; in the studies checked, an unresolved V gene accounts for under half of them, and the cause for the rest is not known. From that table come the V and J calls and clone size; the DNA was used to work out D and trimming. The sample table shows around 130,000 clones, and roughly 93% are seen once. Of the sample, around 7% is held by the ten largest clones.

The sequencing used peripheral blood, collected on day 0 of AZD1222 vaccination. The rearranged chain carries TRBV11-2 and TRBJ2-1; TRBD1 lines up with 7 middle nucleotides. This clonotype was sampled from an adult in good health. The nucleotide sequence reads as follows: TGTGCCAGCAGCTTAGTGAGGGGGCGCCACAATGAGCAGTTCTTC. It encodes CASSLVRGRHNEQFF.